Sequencing of this T cell receptor (beta chain) was carried out in a study of blood T cells in healthy people across ages (dated by TCRdb to between 2014 and 2017). For the wider study: In model experiments, roughly one uniquely barcoded TCR beta cDNA molecule per two T cells was captured by template switching. The study measured age-related changes in TCR beta repertoire diversity using deep sequencing normalized with unique cDNA molecular identifiers. The donors were divided into four age groups: young (average approximately 15 years), middle-aged (about 39), aged (under 70) and long-lived (about 90). Two additional independent replicas of 1 million unique cDNA reads from the same blood draw were analyzed for two donors (one aged 18 to 29 and one aged 80 or older).

CDR1 and CDR2 are drawn from the germline V gene: SQVTM, ANQGSEA. The CDR3, cysteine through phenylalanine, is 14 amino acids long. CDR3 DNA is the only sequence kept; it has 42 bases, read in frame from the first base. The donors were roughly 40 Caucasian individuals from Russia, aged roughly 6 to 90 years, who were systemically healthy. Around 9.7 milliliters of peripheral blood were collected from each donor into EDTA-treated Vacutainer tubes. Ficoll-Paque density-gradient centrifugation was used to isolate PBMCs, with at least 6.5 million per sample. Trizol reagent was used to extract total RNA from the PBMCs, yielding at least 5 micrograms per sample. For every donor, flow cytometry on a PBMC aliquot measured the percentage of naive CD45RAhigh/CD27high T cells. Points the paper makes about the study in general: As age increased, observed TCR beta diversity per million T cells dropped in a roughly linear way, and a significant reduction was already evident by age 40. Estimates of total diversity based on one million sequenced T cells were considered lower bounds and underestimates. Since profiling was done on bulk unsorted PBMCs, naive and antigen-experienced compartments could not be conclusively compared. Because donor CMV infection status was unknown, age-related changes in expanded clonotypes were potentially confounded. The percentage of naive T cells measured by flow cytometry correlated strongly with observed TCR beta diversity. Compared with the aged group, the long-lived group had more naive CD4+ T cells, fewer expanded clones and increased TCR diversity, a pattern suggesting age selection.

Library method: 5' RACE. For sequencing, an Illumina HiSeq 2500 was employed. A second PCR of about 7 to 12 cycles was run with a J-beta primer mix and a sample-barcoded 5' primer. A template-switch 5' adaptor carrying 12 random nucleotides introduced a unique molecular identifier onto each TCR beta cDNA molecule. Each sample yielded at least 3 million CDR3-containing paired-end reads. The Mint cDNA synthesis kit, primed by a TRBC-specific oligonucleotide, was used to synthesize first-strand cDNA from all RNA. All cDNA was treated with uracil-DNA glycosylase and then went through a first 18-cycle PCR with the universal primers M1SS and BC2_uni_R. The authors processed their data as follows. For normalization, 1 million high-quality reads were randomly selected from each sample, with every read carrying a distinct molecular identifier. Reads sharing molecular identifiers were discarded rather than binned into consensus sequences. CDR3 identification, clonotype clustering and error correction used MiTCR with a Q25 quality threshold and the strictest error-elimination algorithm. Lower-bound total TCR beta diversity was estimated with a nonparametric unseen species model using Euler transformation. Starting from the raw public reads, TCRdb applied fastp trimming at Q25, assembled clones with MiXCR and retained in-frame beta chains. Rows with a matching CDR3 protein are joined into one entry that keeps the most common DNA and genes. Here the V and J calls rest on TCRdb's processing, not on the authors' analysis. The sample includes approximately 760,000 distinct CDR3 sequences, with just under 25% observed a single time. Clones ranked in the top ten supply more than 8% of the sample.

Of note for this clonotype: The target of this receptor is not known. Base qualities are not recorded, but no much larger clone differs from it by a single base.

This sample was also put to use in a study of T cells of mothers and their children. That second publication adds: Nine systemically healthy Caucasian individuals, comprising three mothers and their six children, were included as donors. cDNA synthesis consumed the entire amount of extracted RNA, loaded at 1.5 ug RNA in each 15 ul reaction. In the second PCR, the M1S primer added sample barcodes and 2-4 random nucleotides. Each mother yielded over 9 million TCR beta CDR3 reads and each child 2.5 million to 3 million reads. Thymic selection shapes the output of TCR recombination in a similar way in related and unrelated pairs, and inherited differences have a minor effect. Normalized repertoire overlap was always found to be slightly, but never significantly, higher in related mother-child pairs than in unrelated mother-child pairs. With a sensitivity of approximately 100 clones per million clonotypes, no persistent microchimeric T cell clones were detected. Deep NGS was used in the study to compare the TCR beta repertoires of mothers and children and to look for features that separate related mother-child pairs from unrelated individuals. The mean age was around 40 +/- 4 years for the mothers and 11 +/- 4 years for the children. After adapters were ligated using NEBNext reagents, the libraries underwent 100+100 nt paired-end sequencing on an Illumina HiSeq 2000. To avoid cross-contamination, the mother libraries and the child libraries were prepared a month apart and sequenced in separate runs. Each donor had between about 450,000 and 2,100,000 distinct TCR beta clonotypes identified. Naive TCR beta clonotypes were estimated from low-frequency clonotypes matched to each donor's FACS-determined naive share, without sorting.

The receptor was isolated from a boy between 5 and 17 years old in good health. Sequences were obtained from blood. The rearranged chain carries TRBV29-1 and TRBJ2-5, and 10 junctional nucleotides match TRBD2. The CDR3 has the sequence CTGSASGSQETQYF. The nucleotide sequence reads TGCACCGGGAGTGCTAGCGGGAGCCAAGAGACCCAGTACTTC.